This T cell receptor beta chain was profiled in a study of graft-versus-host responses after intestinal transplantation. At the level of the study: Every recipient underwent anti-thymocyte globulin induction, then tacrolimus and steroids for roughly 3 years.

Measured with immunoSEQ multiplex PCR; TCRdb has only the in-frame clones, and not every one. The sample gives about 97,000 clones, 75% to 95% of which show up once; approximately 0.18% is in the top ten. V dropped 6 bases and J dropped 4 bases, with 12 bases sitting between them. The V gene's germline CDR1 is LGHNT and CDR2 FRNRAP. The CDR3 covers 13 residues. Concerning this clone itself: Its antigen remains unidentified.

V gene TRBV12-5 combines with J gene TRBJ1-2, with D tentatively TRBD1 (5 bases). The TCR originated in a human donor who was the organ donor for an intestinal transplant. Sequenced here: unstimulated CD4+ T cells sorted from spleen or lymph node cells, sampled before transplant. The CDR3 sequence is CASGNGGVYGYTF. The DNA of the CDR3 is TGTGCTAGTGGCAATGGGGGGGTCTATGGCTACACCTTC.